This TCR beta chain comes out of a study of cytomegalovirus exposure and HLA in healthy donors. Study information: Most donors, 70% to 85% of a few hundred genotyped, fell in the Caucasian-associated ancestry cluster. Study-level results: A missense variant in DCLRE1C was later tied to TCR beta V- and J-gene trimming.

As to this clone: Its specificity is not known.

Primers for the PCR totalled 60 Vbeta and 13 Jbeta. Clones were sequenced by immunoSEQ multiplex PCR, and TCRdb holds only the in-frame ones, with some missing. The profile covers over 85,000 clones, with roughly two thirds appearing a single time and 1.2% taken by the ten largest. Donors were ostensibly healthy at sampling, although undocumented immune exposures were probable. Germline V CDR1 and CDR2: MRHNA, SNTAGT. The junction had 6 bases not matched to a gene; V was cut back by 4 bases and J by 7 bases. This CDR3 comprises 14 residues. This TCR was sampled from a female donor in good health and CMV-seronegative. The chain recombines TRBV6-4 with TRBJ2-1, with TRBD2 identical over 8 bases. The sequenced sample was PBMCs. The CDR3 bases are TGTGCCAGCAGTGTCGGGGGGGAGTGGAATGAGCAGTTCTTC. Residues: CASSVGGEWNEQFF.